Each of the 25 T cell receptor beta chains below was sequenced from the same sample in a study of T cell repertoires in ileal Crohn's disease. Using immunoSEQ multiplex PCR, the repertoire was profiled, and TCRdb retains in-frame clones only, with some absent. In the table there are about 59,000 clones, about 88% of which are singletons. This sample's time point: neoterminal ileum biopsy at postoperative endoscopy, about 6 months after surgery. The sample comprised ileal tissue. These receptor sequences come from an adult with Crohn's disease.

This chain connects TRBV19 to TRBJ1-1, with 9 bases identical to TRBD1. CDR1 is LNHDA, CDR2 SQIVND, per germline (reference sequence). Trimming at V came to 1 base and at J to 0 bases, leaving 6 bases not matched to a gene. CDR3 length equals 17 residues. The CDR3 DNA is TGTGCCAGTAGTATAGTACCCAGGACAGGGGTGAACACTGAAGCTTTCTTT. Encoded protein: CASSIVPRTGVNTEAFF.

The CDR3 reads CASSDISYEQYF. The CDR3, as DNA: TGTGCCAGCAGTGACATCTCCTACGAGCAGTACTTC. This chain links TRBV2 with TRBJ2-7; D is undetermined. The CDR3 extends over 12 amino acids. Germline V CDR1 and CDR2: SNHLY, FYNNEI. Trimming left V 3 bases short and J 0 bases short, with 3 bases between.

Here the CDR3 reads CASSTTGQGTDTQYF. The CDR3, as DNA: TGTGCCAGCAGCACGACAGGGCAAGGCACAGATACGCAGTATTTT. The chain carries TRBV7-9 and TRBJ2-3; 7 bases are a match to TRBD1. The germline V gene has CDR1 SEHNR and CDR2 FQNEAQ (reference sequence). The CDR3 runs 15 residues. Trimming took 5 bases from V and 1 from J; bases not matched to a gene: 6. Based on the CDR3 plus reference TRBV7-9 and TRBJ2-3, the full variable domain is DTGVSQNPRHKITKRGQNVTFRCDPISEHNRLYWYRQTLGQGPEFLTYFQNEAQLEKSRLLSDRFSAERPKGSFSTLEIQRTEQGDSAMYLCASSTTGQGTDTQYFGPGTRLTVL.

The rearrangement links TRBV10-3 to TRBJ2-2; unclear D gene. Germline-derived CDR1 and CDR2 are ENHRY and SYGVKD. The CDR3 loop spans 13 amino acids. V shed 3 bases and J shed 6 bases, with 8 bases lying between them. The CDR3 DNA sequence: TGTGCCATCAGTGATAATCAGGCCGGGGAGCTGTTTTTT. This codes for CAISDNQAGELFF.

The rearrangement joins TRBV2 to TRBJ1-1; no reliable D call. V was pared by 2 bases and J by 1 base, with 8 bases between. This CDR3 comprises 14 residues. Per germline, CDR1 SNHLY and CDR2 FYNNEI. The DNA for the CDR3 is TGTGCCAGCAGTGAATCTCCTCGGAACACTGAAGCTTTCTTT. Protein: CASSESPRNTEAFF.

CDR3 DNA: TGTGCCAGTTCGCCTCTGGACAGAACGAACACTGAAGCTTTCTTT. It translates to CASSPLDRTNTEAFF. The chain combines TRBV19 with TRBJ1-1; tentatively, D is TRBD1 (6 bases). The CDR3 totals 15 residues. Germline loops: CDR1 LNHDA, CDR2 SQIVND (reference sequence). Trimming cost V 8 bases and J 1 base, with 17 bases left between them. The full variable domain, completed using reference TRBV19 and TRBJ1-1, is DGGITQSPKYLFRKEGQNVTLSCEQNLNHDAMYWYRQDPGQGLRLIYYSQIVNDFQKGDIAEGYSVSREKKESFPLTVTSAQKNPTAFYLCASSPLDRTNTEAFFGQGTRLTVV.

The chain has TRBV9 and TRBJ2-5; D unclear. Trimming stripped 4 bases from V and 0 bases from J, with 13 bases between. This CDR3 spans 15 amino acids. Germline CDR1 is SGDLS and CDR2 is YYNGEE. CDR3 nucleotide sequence: TGTGCCAGCAGCCGCCGGTCCGGTTACCAAGAGACCCAGTACTTC. This gives the protein CASSRRSGYQETQYF. Complete variable domain (other parts from reference TRBV9 and TRBJ2-5): DSGVTQTPKHLITATGQRVTLRCSPRSGDLSVYWYQQSLDQGLQFLIQYYNGEERAKGNILERFSAQQFPDLHSELNLSSLELGDSALYFCASSRRSGYQETQYFGPGTRLLVL.

The J gene is TRBJ2-6, the V gene TRBV9, with D possibly TRBD1 on 5 matching bases. CDR3 size: 19 residues. CDR1 SGDLS and CDR2 YYNGEE come from the germline V gene. V was clipped by 0 bases and J by 0 bases, with 16 bases between them. The DNA of the CDR3 is TGTGCCAGCAGCGTAGAGACAGCCTATCGAACCTCTGGGGCCAACGTCCTGACTTTC. It encodes CASSVETAYRTSGANVLTF.

This sequence joins TRBV9 and TRBJ2-2; the match to TRBD1 covers 8 bases. Germline lookup yields CDR1 SGDLS and CDR2 YYNGEE. CDR3 length: 16 amino acids. Germline trimming cut 0 bases from V and 5 bases from J; bases unmatched to any gene: 6. CDR3 DNA: TGTGCCAGCAGCGTAGGGACAGGGTCGGTAACCGGGGAGCTGTTTTTT. It specifies CASSVGTGSVTGELFF.

The chain has TRBV5-4 and TRBJ2-3; 9 bases are a match to TRBD1. The germline V gene encodes CDR1 SGHNT and CDR2 YYREEE (reference sequence). The CDR3 sequence is 19 residues long. J was trimmed by 5 bases and V by 1 base; bases with no gene match: 17. CDR3 sequence: CASSLTSSVRDREVDTQYF. The CDR3 nucleotides are TGTGCCAGCAGCTTGACTAGTAGTGTCCGGGACAGGGAGGTAGATACGCAGTATTTT.

The rearrangement uses TRBV9 and TRBJ2-5, with TRBD1 matching 10 bases. Per the germline V gene, CDR1 is SGDLS and CDR2 is YYNGEE. The CDR3 runs to 15 residues. The J segment lost 4 bases and the V segment lost 2 bases, leaving 5 bases of the junction unmatched. The CDR3 loop is CASSVRDRGGETQYF. The CDR3 region has the DNA TGTGCCAGCAGCGTCCGGGACAGGGGAGGAGAGACCCAGTACTTC.

This clone was recorded once. The V gene is TRBV19, the J gene TRBJ1-1; 8 positions match TRBD1. The trim removed 9 bases at V and 5 bases at J, leaving 11 bases unmatched. The V gene's germline CDR1 is LNHDA and CDR2 SQIVND (reference sequence). The CDR3 extends over 14 amino acids. CDR3 bases: TGTGCCAGCCTGAATACAGGGGGGTATACTGAAGCTTTCTTT. Residues: CASLNTGGYTEAFF. Supplemented by reference TRBV19 and TRBJ1-1, the full variable domain reads DGGITQSPKYLFRKEGQNVTLSCEQNLNHDAMYWYRQDPGQGLRLIYYSQIVNDFQKGDIAEGYSVSREKKESFPLTVTSAQKNPTAFYLCASLNTGGYTEAFFGQGTRLTVV.

The CDR3 nucleotides read TGTGCCAGCAGCTTTTCTTTTGGTGGGAGCGGCAGTGAGCAGTTCTTC. Amino acid sequence: CASSFSFGGSGSEQFF. This chain joins TRBV7-2 and TRBJ2-1, with D possibly being TRBD2 (5 bases). This CDR3 contains 16 residues. Germline V lookup: CDR1 SGHTA, CDR2 FQGNSA. The ends were cut back, 3 bases at V and 9 bases at J, with 21 bases in the middle. The full variable domain, its missing parts supplied by reference TRBV7-2 and TRBJ2-1, is GAGVSQSPSNKVTEKGKDVELRCDPISGHTALYWYRQSLGQGLEFLIYFQGNSAPDKSGLPSDRFSAERTGGSVSTLTIQRTQQEDSAVYLCASSFSFGGSGSEQFFGPGTRLTVL.

This clone was observed a handful of times. V usage is TRBV19 and J usage is TRBJ2-1; no clear D. The CDR3 length is 14 residues. Trimming pared 3 bases from V and 3 bases from J, leaving 9 bases between. CDR1 is LNHDA and CDR2 is SQIVND in the germline V gene (reference sequence). The CDR3 DNA reads TGTGCCAGTAGTATTCGGCGGAACTACAATGAGCAGTTCTTC. This translates into CASSIRRNYNEQFF.

This sequence joins TRBV7-6 and TRBJ2-1, with TRBD2 matching 7 bases. CDR3 length: 14 amino acids. The V and J ends lost 2 bases and 4 bases, in that order; junction bases with no gene match: 2. From germline, CDR1 is SGHVS and CDR2 FNYEAQ. CDR3 sequence reads: CASSLRTSYNEQFF. CDR3 coding DNA: TGTGCCAGCAGCTTACGGACTAGTTACAATGAGCAGTTCTTC.

This clone is medium-sized by share. The chain combines TRBV4-1 with TRBJ1-1; 7 nucleotides agree with TRBD1. Looked up from germline, CDR1 is MGHRA and CDR2 is YSYEKL. J lost 7 bases, V lost 0 bases, and 8 bases had no gene match. There are 15 residues in the CDR3. The CDR3 coding sequence is TGCGCCAGCAGCCAAGAGGGTAGTGGGACAGATGAAGCTTTCTTT. Encoded protein: CASSQEGSGTDEAFF.

V usage is TRBV5-1 and J usage is TRBJ2-1; maybe TRBD2 (6 bases). CDR3 length: 15 amino acids. Trimming took off 4 bases at V and 4 bases at J, with 15 bases between the two ends. Germline V gives CDR1 SGHRS, CDR2 YFSETQ. CDR3 nucleotides: TGCGCCAGCAGCGTGCAGGGTGCGGGATACAATGAGCAGTTCTTC. It specifies CASSVQGAGYNEQFF.

The chain links TRBV2 to TRBJ2-3; TRBD2 might be the D (5 bases). The CDR3 is 15 residues long. V shed 1 base and J shed 4 bases, with 12 bases lying between them. Germline V gene sequence: CDR1 SNHLY, CDR2 FYNNEI. The CDR3 spells CASSEGGFGADTQYF. DNA of the CDR3: TGTGCCAGCAGTGAAGGCGGGTTCGGCGCAGATACGCAGTATTTT.

The gene calls are TRBV18 and TRBJ1-1; D is perhaps TRBD1 (6 bases). The CDR3 is 14 amino acids. The V gene lost 6 bases and the J gene lost 1 base, with 12 bases spanning the gap. Looked up from germline, CDR1 is KGHSH and CDR2 is LQKENI. The CDR3 region is CASSQRQANTEAFF. The CDR3 DNA reads TGTGCCAGCTCCCAGAGACAGGCGAACACTGAAGCTTTCTTT.

This clone was detected once. The J gene is TRBJ1-1, the V gene TRBV4-3; a possible D gene is TRBD1 (5 bases). Looked up from germline, CDR1 is LGHNA and CDR2 is YSLEER. The CDR3 contains 16 residues. V lost 1 base and J 9 bases, leaving 21 bases between the germline ends. As DNA, the CDR3 is TGCGCCAGCAGCCAAGTTCTTAGGGCAGGGTCTTACCAAGCTTTCTTT. It codes for CASSQVLRAGSYQAFF.

The chain uses TRBV2 and TRBJ2-5, with unresolved D. V gave up 8 bases and J gave up 5 bases, with 6 bases separating them. The CDR3 has 10 residues. CDR1 is SNHLY, CDR2 FYNNEI, per germline. CDR3 amino acids: CASATETQYF. The DNA of the CDR3 is TGTGCCAGCGCCACTGAGACCCAGTACTTC.

The rearrangement links TRBV9 to TRBJ2-1, with D possibly matching TRBD2 (6 bases). Germline CDR1 is SGDLS and CDR2 is YYNGEE. Trimming stripped 3 bases from V and 6 bases from J, with 19 bases between. This CDR3 is 16 amino acids long. CDR3 nucleotide sequence: TGTGCCAGCAGCGAGAGTCCGGGGACTCTGGGCAATGAGCAGTTCTTC. The encoded protein is CASSESPGTLGNEQFF.

V and J are TRBV6-5 and TRBJ1-2; a weak D match, TRBD1 (6 bases). The CDR3 has 12 residues. Per germline, CDR1 MNHEY and CDR2 SVGAGI. Trimming stripped 8 bases from V and 8 bases from J, with 15 bases between. CDR3 coding DNA: TGTGCCAGCGTAGTTTGGGGGGGCGGCTACACCTTC. It codes for CASVVWGGGYTF.

The V call is TRBV7-3, the J call TRBJ2-7; D gene uncertain. Germline lookup yields CDR1 SGHTA and CDR2 FQGTGA. CDR3 size: 14 residues. V was cut by 5 bases and J by 5 bases, with 16 bases left in between. The CDR3 nucleotides are TGTGCCAGCAGCCGCGATCGAAATTTCAACGAGCAGTACTTC. This codes for CASSRDRNFNEQYF.

Only one count was recorded for this clone. This sequence joins TRBV27 and TRBJ2-7; 9 bases line up with TRBD2. The J segment lost 2 bases and the V segment lost 2 bases, leaving 4 bases of the junction unmatched. In germline, CDR1 is MNHEY, CDR2 SMNVEV (reference sequence). The CDR3 has 15 residues. This CDR3 is CASSLRLAATYEQYF. The CDR3 bases are TGTGCCAGCAGTTTACGACTAGCGGCAACCTACGAGCAGTACTTC.